The 31 T cell receptor beta chains given below trace back to one sample, sequenced in a study of blood T cell repertoires in COVID-19. The table came from immunoSEQ multiplex PCR; TCRdb's copy has only in-frame clones and leaves some out. This sample yields tens of thousands of clones, of which just under 85% are seen a single time; 11% to 15% belongs to the top ten. Material: peripheral blood. These receptors were taken from a human donor in a cohort sampled during active COVID-19.

V is TRBV12-3 or TRBV12-4 and J is TRBJ1-1, with D unresolved. The ends were cut back, 5 bases at V and 8 bases at J, with 9 bases in the middle. The CDR3 has 11 amino acids. The CDR3 region has the DNA TGTGCCAGCAGTCCCAGAGGAGAAGCTTTCTTT. Amino acids: CASSPRGEAFF.

In this sample, this clone turned up once. The chain links TRBV29-1 to TRBJ2-3; D perhaps matches TRBD2 (6 bases). Germline V CDR1 and CDR2: SQVTM, ANQGSEA. This CDR3 region has 12 residues. The V gene lost 4 bases and the J gene lost 2 bases, with 7 bases spanning the gap. For the CDR3, the DNA is TGCAGCGTTGGGGAGGACACAGATACGCAGTATTTT. This translates into CSVGEDTDTQYF.

The rearrangement links TRBV27 to TRBJ1-1, with TRBD1 identical over 8 bases. The CDR3 contains 14 residues. Trimming at V came to 8 bases and at J to 2 bases, leaving 7 bases not matched to a gene. CDR1 and CDR2 (germline): MNHEY, SMNVEV (reference sequence). In DNA, the CDR3 is TGTGCCAGCGCATCAGGGGGCATAAACACTGAAGCTTTCTTT. Its translation is CASASGGINTEAFF.

The chain carries TRBV7-9 and TRBJ2-7, with 11 positions matching TRBD1. CDR1 SEHNR and CDR2 FQNEAQ come from the germline V gene (reference sequence). V lost 5 bases, J lost 5 bases, and 8 bases stayed unmatched. CDR3 length equals 15 residues. For the CDR3, the DNA is TGTGCCAGCAGCCCCGTCGTGGACAGGGGGCACGAGCAGTACTTC. It yields the protein CASSPVVDRGHEQYF.

The gene calls are TRBV7-9 and TRBJ2-6; D is unclear. Trimming removed 1 base from V and 0 bases from J, with 4 bases in between. The length of the CDR3 is 15 residues. In germline, CDR1 is SEHNR, CDR2 FQNEAQ (reference sequence). CDR3 region: CASSLGSSGANVLTF. The CDR3 DNA sequence: TGTGCCAGCAGCTTAGGCAGCTCTGGGGCCAACGTCCTGACTTTC.

The chain has TRBV6-5 and TRBJ1-3, with D unresolved. CDR1 is MNHEY, CDR2 SVGAGI, per germline. The CDR3 sequence is 16 residues long. The V end was cut by 2 bases, the J end by 1 base, with 12 bases between. In DNA, the CDR3 is TGTGCCAGCAGTTACGGGAGGGCCGCGTCTGGAAACACCATATATTTT. This encodes CASSYGRAASGNTIYF.

The rearrangement joins TRBV5-1 to TRBJ2-1, with 9 bases that match TRBD1. This CDR3 region has 15 residues. Germline V gene lookup returns CDR1 SGHRS and CDR2 YFSETQ. After removal of 5 bases from V and 5 bases from J, the junction contained 8 bases not matched to a gene. The CDR3 DNA reads as TGCGCCAGCAGAAAGGGGACAGGGCCTGACAATGAGCAGTTCTTC. Translation gives CASRKGTGPDNEQFF.

The rearrangement joins TRBV24-1 to TRBJ2-2; 8 nucleotides line up with TRBD2. The CDR3 is made up of 15 amino acids. V shed 2 bases, J shed 6 bases, and the junction held 4 bases outside the gene matches. Germline V lookup: CDR1 KGHDR, CDR2 SFDVKD. CDR3 nucleotides: TGTGCCACCAGTGATTCGGGACTAGAGGCCGGGGAGCTGTTTTTT. Translation gives CATSDSGLEAGELFF.

The J gene is TRBJ2-7, the V gene TRBV2; 8 positions match TRBD2. Germline loops: CDR1 SNHLY, CDR2 FYNNEI. This CDR3 region has 12 residues. The junction had 8 bases not matched to a gene; V was cut back by 11 bases and J by 5 bases. In DNA, the CDR3 is TGTGCCGTACGAGGACTAGCAGACGAGCAGTACTTC. Translated, it gives CAVRGLADEQYF.

The chain couples TRBV4-1 to TRBJ2-3; 8 positions match TRBD2. From germline, CDR1 is MGHRA and CDR2 YSYEKL. CDR3 length: 16 amino acids. J gave up 4 bases and V 0 bases, and 6 bases lay outside the gene matches. The CDR3 DNA reads TGCGCCAGCAGCCAAGATCCAAGCGGGGGCGCAGATACGCAGTATTTT. It yields the protein CASSQDPSGGADTQYF.

This clone has only a few counts. This rearrangement joins TRBV4-3 to TRBJ1-3; D is ambiguous. Germline CDR1 is LGHNA and CDR2 is YSLEER. CDR3 length: 15 residues. Trimming cost V 1 base and J 2 bases, with 9 bases left between them. As DNA, the CDR3 is TGCGCCAGCAGCCAAGGGATAGCGCCTGGAAACACCATATATTTT. Its translation: CASSQGIAPGNTIYF.

This clone occurred a few times. The chain combines TRBV28 with TRBJ2-7; D is perhaps TRBD2 (5 bases). V was pared by 2 bases and J by 0 bases, with 8 bases between. Germline V gene lookup returns CDR1 MDHEN and CDR2 SYDVKM. CDR3 length equals 14 residues. The CDR3 protein is CASSLLALSYEQYF. In nucleotides, the CDR3 is TGTGCCAGCAGTTTACTAGCACTCTCCTACGAGCAGTACTTC. The whole variable domain, remainder taken from reference TRBV28 and TRBJ2-7, is DVKVTQSSRYLVKRTGEKVFLECVQDMDHENMFWYRQDPGLGLRLIYFSYDVKMKEKGDIPEGYSVSREKKERFSLILESASTNQTSMYLCASSLLALSYEQYFGPGTRLTVT.

This clone was seen more than once but under ten times. The chain couples TRBV27 to TRBJ2-1; 7 nucleotides line up with TRBD2. The germline V gene has CDR1 MNHEY and CDR2 SMNVEV (reference sequence). The CDR3 runs to 17 residues. J gave up 4 bases and V 5 bases, and 14 bases lay outside the gene matches. The CDR3 DNA reads TGTGCCAGCAGTCCTCGGACTAGTTGGGTGGGATACAATGAGCAGTTCTTC. Protein sequence: CASSPRTSWVGYNEQFF.

The chain combines TRBV4-1 with TRBJ2-2, with 11 bases identical to TRBD2. Trimming took 1 base from V and 1 from J; bases not matched to a gene: 2. In germline, CDR1 is MGHRA, CDR2 YSYEKL. The CDR3 is made up of 17 amino acids. Here the CDR3 DNA reads TGCGCCAGCAGCCAAGTGGGACTAGCGGAGAACACCGGGGAGCTGTTTTTT. Amino acid sequence: CASSQVGLAENTGELFF.

This sequence joins TRBV10-2 and TRBJ2-1; D is unresolved. CDR1 is WSHSY and CDR2 is SAAADI in the germline V gene. CDR3 length: 11 amino acids. Trimming shortened V by 1 base and J by 10 bases, and 5 bases separated the two germline ends. CDR3 sequence reads: CASSEYPEQFF. The DNA for the CDR3 is TGCGCCAGCAGTGAGTATCCAGAGCAGTTCTTC.

The chain has TRBV5-1 and TRBJ2-1; possible D gene TRBD2, 6 bases. Germline loops: CDR1 SGHRS, CDR2 YFSETQ. Trimming cost V 5 bases and J 7 bases, with 22 bases left between them. The CDR3 loop spans 16 amino acids. The CDR3 is CASSFTGTVGLNEQFF. CDR3 bases: TGCGCCAGCAGTTTTACCGGGACTGTGGGGTTGAATGAGCAGTTCTTC.

The chain combines TRBV28 with TRBJ2-1; 9 nucleotides agree with TRBD2. Germline V gene lookup returns CDR1 MDHEN and CDR2 SYDVKM. This CDR3 has 17 residues. Trimming removed 4 bases from V and 7 bases from J; junction bases left unmatched: 14. CDR3 amino acids: CASSSMREGHVRNEQFF. CDR3 sequence (DNA): TGTGCCAGCAGTTCTATGCGGGAGGGCCATGTGAGGAATGAGCAGTTCTTC.

The chain links TRBV11-2 to TRBJ2-4; TRBD1 aligns across 11 bases. With 1 base clipped from V and 3 bases from J, the junction kept 5 bases outside the gene matches. CDR1 and CDR2 (germline): SGHAT, FQNNGV. CDR3 length: 17 amino acids. DNA for the CDR3: TGTGCCAGCAGCTTAGGGACAGGGGGCTTAGTCAAAAACATTCAGTACTTC. It codes for CASSLGTGGLVKNIQYF.

The rearrangement links TRBV10-2 to TRBJ1-2; weak D call: TRBD1 (5 bases). This CDR3 spans 13 amino acids. Germline-derived CDR1 and CDR2 are WSHSY and SAAADI. V lost 8 bases, J lost 0 bases, and 10 bases lay in between. The CDR3 DNA sequence: TGCGCCAGCTCAGAGACAGCTAACTATGGCTACACCTTC. It specifies CASSETANYGYTF.

The chain couples TRBV7-8 to TRBJ2-5, with TRBD2 identical over 11 bases. V lost 10 bases to trimming and J lost 4 bases; unmatched junction nucleotides: 5. CDR1 is SGHVS and CDR2 is FQNEAQ in the germline V gene. The CDR3 length is 13 residues. CDR3 region: CATLAGGGETQYF. The CDR3 bases are TGTGCCACTCTAGCGGGGGGCGGAGAGACCCAGTACTTC.

The chain couples TRBV12-3 or TRBV12-4 to TRBJ2-7; 9 bases fit TRBD1. The CDR3 has 13 amino acids. The junction had 7 bases not matched to a gene; V was cut back by 6 bases and J by 7 bases. The chain's CDR3 is CASSSHRGPEQYF. In DNA, the CDR3 is TGTGCCAGCAGCTCCCACAGGGGGCCAGAGCAGTACTTC.

This clone was counted only a few times. V is TRBV11-3 and J is TRBJ2-1; 9 bases are a match to TRBD2. Trimming cost V 6 bases and J 4 bases; bases outside gene matches: 4. The CDR3 sequence is 14 residues long. Germline loops: CDR1 SGHNT, CDR2 YENEEA. The DNA of the CDR3 is TGTGCCAGCAGTAGGAGCGGGAGGTACAATGAGCAGTTCTTC. This encodes CASSRSGRYNEQFF. The full variable domain, completed using reference TRBV11-3 and TRBJ2-1, is EAGVVQSPRYKIIEKKQPVAFWCNPISGHNTLYWYLQNLGQGPELLIRYENEEAVDDSQLPKDRFSAERLKGVDSTLKIQPAELGDSAVYLCASSRSGRYNEQFFGPGTRLTVL.

DNA for the CDR3: TGTGCCAGCATGTGGACAGGTAAACCCTACGAGCAGTACTTC. This codes for CASMWTGKPYEQYF. The chain recombines TRBV6-5 with TRBJ2-7, with TRBD1 matching 7 bases. Per the germline V gene, CDR1 is MNHEY and CDR2 is SVGAGI. This CDR3 contains 14 residues. V lost 7 bases to trimming and J lost 2 bases; unmatched junction nucleotides: 8.

The chain uses TRBV15 and TRBJ2-1; 10 nucleotides agree with TRBD1. CDR3 size: 15 residues. In germline, CDR1 is LNHNV, CDR2 YYDKDF (reference sequence). V was pared by 0 bases and J by 4 bases, with 0 bases of the junction left unmatched. This CDR3 reads CATSREDRGYNEQFF. CDR3 DNA: TGTGCCACCAGCAGAGAGGACAGGGGGTACAATGAGCAGTTCTTC.

In nucleotides, the CDR3 is TGTGCCAGCAGTTTCTCACCCGGGGGGAAGACCCAGTACTTC. It specifies CASSFSPGGKTQYF. The rearrangement uses TRBV27 and TRBJ2-5; TRBD2 matches 7 bases. The CDR3 totals 14 residues. The junction had 7 bases not matched to a gene; V was cut back by 3 bases and J by 6 bases. Germline V gene lookup returns CDR1 MNHEY and CDR2 SMNVEV (reference sequence).

This chain uses TRBV27 with TRBJ1-2; 10 bases fit TRBD1. Losses at the gene ends were 0 bases for V and 6 bases for J; bases not matched to a gene: 7. This CDR3 contains 16 residues. Germline values: CDR1 MNHEY, CDR2 SMNVEV (reference sequence). The CDR3 DNA reads as TGTGCCAGCAGTTTATCCCGACAGGGGGCGAAGAATGGCTACACCTTC. This encodes CASSLSRQGAKNGYTF.

The chain joins TRBV7-8 to TRBJ1-6; 8 bases match TRBD1. V was pared by 3 bases and J by 10 bases, with 14 bases of the junction left unmatched. Germline loops: CDR1 SGHVS, CDR2 FQNEAQ. This CDR3 spans 17 amino acids. The CDR3 nucleotides are TGTGCCAGCAGCTTTACCCCCCAGGGGGCGATGGGCTCACCCCTCCACTTT. Translated, it gives CASSFTPQGAMGSPLHF.

The gene calls are TRBV30 and TRBJ1-2; D perhaps matches TRBD1 (6 bases). CDR3 size: 12 residues. V lost 1 base and J lost 6, with 9 bases in between. From germline, CDR1 is GTSNPN and CDR2 SVGIG (reference sequence). The CDR3 sequence is CAWSAYRDGYTF. In nucleotides, the CDR3 is TGTGCCTGGAGTGCCTACAGGGATGGCTACACCTTC.

The V call is TRBV2, the J call TRBJ2-7, with D possibly matching TRBD2 (6 bases). This CDR3 is 14 amino acids long. V gave up 2 bases and J gave up 5 bases, with 13 bases separating them. Per germline, CDR1 SNHLY and CDR2 FYNNEI. CDR3 sequence: CASSERRDLDEQYF. The CDR3 nucleotides are TGTGCCAGCAGTGAAAGGCGGGATTTAGACGAGCAGTACTTC.

This clone was counted only a few times. The chain recombines TRBV9 with TRBJ2-5; perhaps TRBD1 as D (5 bases). V was shortened by 3 bases and J by 4 bases, with 13 bases between the two germline ends. The CDR3 contains 14 residues. The germline V gene encodes CDR1 SGDLS and CDR2 YYNGEE. The CDR3 DNA is TGTGCCAGCAGCGAGGGGTCCCTTTCAGAGACCCAGTACTTC. Its translation is CASSEGSLSETQYF.

The chain uses TRBV6-1 and TRBJ1-6; D remains ambiguous. CDR1 is MNHNS and CDR2 is SASEGT in the germline V gene. Trimming took 1 base from V and 5 from J, leaving 6 bases between them. The length of the CDR3 is 14 residues. In DNA form, the CDR3 reads TGTGCCAGCAGTGAAGACGGGGATAATTCACCCCTCCACTTT. Its translation is CASSEDGDNSPLHF.